Following are 21 T cell receptor beta chains from one sample sequenced in a study of cytomegalovirus exposure and HLA in healthy donors. The PCR contained 60 Vbeta and 13 Jbeta primers. This table comes from immunoSEQ multiplex PCR, and its TCRdb copy is limited to in-frame clones, with some not included. The table lists over 150,000 clones, about 80% of them singletons. The sequenced sample was PBMCs. Receptors originate from a man aged 25 to 40 in good health and CMV-seropositive.

The gene calls are TRBV7-3 and TRBJ1-1; D is ambiguous. The germline V and J ends were trimmed by 1 base and 4 bases, with 10 bases remaining between them. The CDR3 is 14 residues long. Looked up from germline, CDR1 is SGHTA and CDR2 is FQGTGA. The CDR3 region is CASSLNPGFTEAFF. CDR3 coding DNA: TGTGCCAGCAGCTTAAATCCGGGGTTCACTGAAGCTTTCTTT.

This CDR3 reads CASSLEGPGGDGYTF. The DNA of the CDR3 is TGTGCCAGCAGCTTAGAAGGGCCAGGGGGCGATGGCTACACCTTC. This chain joins TRBV7-2 and TRBJ1-2; 8 bases align to TRBD1. The CDR3 consists of 15 residues. V dropped 1 base and J dropped 6; count of bases not matched to a gene: 7. Per the germline V gene, CDR1 is SGHTA and CDR2 is FQGNSA. The full variable domain, rest sourced from reference TRBV7-2 and TRBJ1-2, is GAGVSQSPSNKVTEKGKDVELRCDPISGHTALYWYRQSLGQGLEFLIYFQGNSAPDKSGLPSDRFSAERTGGSVSTLTIQRTQQEDSAVYLCASSLEGPGGDGYTFGSGTRLTVV.

The chain uses TRBV11-2 and TRBJ1-1; 7 nucleotides align to TRBD1. Looked up from germline, CDR1 is SGHAT and CDR2 is FQNNGV. The J segment lost 7 bases and the V segment lost 5 bases, leaving 7 bases of the junction unmatched. CDR3 size: 13 residues. DNA for the CDR3: TGTGCCAGCAGCCTACTCCGGGACAGTGAAGCTTTCTTT. As protein: CASSLLRDSEAFF.

The chain joins TRBV7-6 to TRBJ2-1; TRBD1 aligns across 7 bases. CDR1 and CDR2 (germline): SGHVS, FNYEAQ. This CDR3 comprises 16 residues. J gave up 5 bases and V 5 bases, and 12 bases lay outside the gene matches. The CDR3 coding sequence is TGTGCCAGCAGCCTAGGGGGCGTGCCCGTGAACAATGAGCAGTTCTTC. This encodes CASSLGGVPVNNEQFF.

The chain carries TRBV5-1 and TRBJ2-2; 8 bases map to TRBD2. CDR3 length: 17 residues. CDR1 SGHRS and CDR2 YFSETQ come from the germline V gene. The junction had 12 bases not matched to a gene; V was cut back by 4 bases and J by 4 bases. The CDR3 reads CASSALLAGGGTGELFF. DNA of the CDR3: TGCGCCAGCAGCGCCCTATTGGCGGGAGGAGGCACCGGGGAGCTGTTTTTT. The full variable domain, with the rest looked up from reference TRBV5-1 and TRBJ2-2, is KAGVTQTPRYLIKTRGQQVTLSCSPISGHRSVSWYQQTPGQGLQFLFEYFSETQRNKGNFPGRFSGRQFSNSRSEMNVSTLELGDSALYLCASSALLAGGGTGELFFGEGSRLTVL.

The V call is TRBV2, the J call TRBJ2-5, with D tentatively TRBD1 (5 bases). The J call is uncertain, as TRBJ2-7 better fits the DNA end. Germline assignment: CDR1 SNHLY and CDR2 FYNNEI. The CDR3 sequence is 15 residues long. CDR3 sequence reads: CASSTQTVGSYEQYF. For the CDR3, the DNA is TGTGCCAGCAGTACTCAGACAGTGGGCTCCTACGAGCAGTACTTC.

This chain links TRBV10-3 with TRBJ2-1, with TRBD2 matching 9 bases. J was trimmed by 8 bases and V by 6 bases; bases with no gene match: 8. The CDR3 sequence is 14 residues long. Germline V lookup: CDR1 ENHRY, CDR2 SYGVKD. The CDR3 DNA sequence: TGTGCCATCAGCATTAGCGGGAGTGACGATGAGCAGTTCTTC. This codes for CAISISGSDDEQFF.

This clone was detected only once. The V and J genes are TRBV11-3 and TRBJ2-2; 8 bases are shared with TRBD1. Germline V lookup: CDR1 SGHNT, CDR2 YENEEA. V gave up 5 bases and J gave up 7 bases; unmatched junction bases: 12. CDR3 length: 16 amino acids. The CDR3 DNA sequence: TGTGCCAGCAGCCTCCGTCAGGGGGCGGCCAACGGGGAGCTGTTTTTT. It is translated as CASSLRQGAANGELFF. The full variable domain, with the rest looked up from reference TRBV11-3 and TRBJ2-2, is EAGVVQSPRYKIIEKKQPVAFWCNPISGHNTLYWYLQNLGQGPELLIRYENEEAVDDSQLPKDRFSAERLKGVDSTLKIQPAELGDSAVYLCASSLRQGAANGELFFGEGSRLTVL.

The chain employs TRBV5-1 and TRBJ2-7; 8 bases are shared with TRBD2. The CDR3 runs to 16 residues. Per the germline V gene, CDR1 is SGHRS and CDR2 is YFSETQ. The ends lost 2 bases at V and 4 bases at J; junction bases unmatched: 11. The CDR3 region has the DNA TGCGCCAGCAGCTTTTCCCCGGGAGGGGTTGGGTACGAGCAGTACTTC. Its translation: CASSFSPGGVGYEQYF.

V usage is TRBV5-4 and J usage is TRBJ2-7, with 8 bases identical to TRBD2. The germline V gene encodes CDR1 SGHNT and CDR2 YYREEE (reference sequence). The CDR3 has 14 amino acids. With V trimmed by 3 bases and J by 1 base, 3 bases remained unmatched. The CDR3 loop reads CASSWASGSYEQYF. DNA for the CDR3: TGTGCCAGCAGCTGGGCTAGCGGGTCCTACGAGCAGTACTTC.

The chain combines TRBV11-2 with TRBJ1-1; 8 bases fit TRBD1. After removal of 5 bases from V and 3 bases from J, the junction contained 8 bases not matched to a gene. This CDR3 is built from 15 residues. In germline, CDR1 is SGHAT, CDR2 FQNNGV. The CDR3 bases are TGTGCCAGCAGCACCTACAGGGGGGGGCACACTGAAGCTTTCTTT. It codes for CASSTYRGGHTEAFF.

The V call is TRBV27, the J call TRBJ1-1; no clear D gene. The CDR3 sequence is 13 residues long. CDR1 MNHEY and CDR2 SMNVEV come from the germline V gene (reference sequence). Trimming shortened V by 5 bases and J by 10 bases, and 17 bases separated the two germline ends. The CDR3 here is CASSPRLDLRAFF. Written as DNA, the CDR3 is TGTGCCAGCAGTCCCAGACTGGATTTGAGAGCTTTCTTT.

In its sample, this clone was seen once. The chain employs TRBV7-3 and TRBJ2-5; possibly TRBD1 for D (6 bases). The CDR3 is 14 amino acids. CDR1 is SGHTA, CDR2 FQGTGA, per germline. Trimming took 5 bases from V and 2 from J, leaving 12 bases between them. CDR3 in amino acids: CASSQSGAQETQYF. For the CDR3, the DNA is TGTGCCAGCAGCCAGTCAGGGGCACAAGAGACCCAGTACTTC.

The gene calls are TRBV5-4 and TRBJ2-7; D not certain. The CDR3 is 15 amino acids. CDR1 is SGHNT and CDR2 is YYREEE in the germline V gene (reference sequence). The ends were cut back, 4 bases at V and 6 bases at J, with 20 bases in the middle. The CDR3 DNA reads as TGTGCCAGCAGCCACTTGCCATCGTCCCGTTTCGAGCAGTACTTC. This gives the protein CASSHLPSSRFEQYF. The whole variable domain, filled in from reference TRBV5-4 and TRBJ2-7, reads ETGVTQSPTHLIKTRGQQVTLRCSSQSGHNTVSWYQQALGQGPQFIFQYYREEENGRGNFPPRFSGLQFPNYSSELNVNALELDDSALYLCASSHLPSSRFEQYFGPGTRLTVT.

This clone was observed a handful of times. V and J are TRBV5-8 and TRBJ2-7, with 9 bases matching TRBD1. Germline values: CDR1 SGHTS, CDR2 YDEGEE. CDR3 length equals 15 residues. Losses at the gene ends were 4 bases for V and 2 bases for J; bases not matched to a gene: 7. The CDR3: CASSLGGTGTYEQYF. The CDR3 DNA reads TGTGCCAGCAGCCTCGGTGGGACAGGGACCTACGAGCAGTACTTC.

The J gene is TRBJ2-7, the V gene TRBV2; TRBD1 aligns across 7 bases. Looked up from germline, CDR1 is SNHLY and CDR2 is FYNNEI. This CDR3 has 15 amino acids. With 6 bases clipped from V and 3 bases from J, the junction kept 11 bases outside the gene matches. The CDR3 here is CASSLTQGSNYEQYF. In DNA form, the CDR3 reads TGTGCCAGCAGCCTTACACAGGGGTCTAACTACGAGCAGTACTTC.

The CDR3 DNA is TGTGCCAGCTCACGGTTAGCGGGAGACGTGGACAATGAGCAGTTCTTC. It encodes CASSRLAGDVDNEQFF. The chain uses TRBV18 and TRBJ2-1; TRBD2 matches at 9 bases. V dropped 4 bases and J dropped 5; count of bases not matched to a gene: 9. The CDR3 spans 16 residues. From germline, CDR1 is KGHSH and CDR2 LQKENI.

This clone was found once. This chain joins TRBV5-1 and TRBJ2-1; no reliable D call. The CDR3 spans 13 residues. The V end lost 3 bases, the J end lost 5 bases, and 9 bases lay between the germline ends. Germline V gene sequence: CDR1 SGHRS, CDR2 YFSETQ. DNA of the CDR3: TGCGCCAGCAGCTGGGCCCCTCACAATGAGCAGTTCTTC. Translated, it gives CASSWAPHNEQFF.

The DNA for the CDR3 is TGTGCCAGCAGCCCCGGGACTAGCTCCTACAATGAGCAGTTCTTC. Protein sequence: CASSPGTSSYNEQFF. V gene TRBV11-2 combines with J gene TRBJ2-1; 8 nucleotides align to TRBD2. The J segment lost 0 bases and the V segment lost 5 bases, leaving 3 bases of the junction unmatched. CDR1 is SGHAT and CDR2 is FQNNGV in the germline V gene. The CDR3 totals 15 residues.

To note about this clone: The sample contains more than one DNA sequence encoding this CDR3. V is TRBV5-6 and J is TRBJ1-5; 8 bases agree with TRBD1. The germline V gene has CDR1 SGHDT and CDR2 YYEEEE. The CDR3 sequence is 15 residues long. Trimming removed 0 bases from V and 2 bases from J; junction bases left unmatched: 1. The CDR3: CASSLATGGNQPQHF. The CDR3 coding sequence is TGTGCCAGCAGCTTGGCGACAGGGGGCAATCAGCCCCAGCATTTT.

This clone occurred a few times. This rearrangement joins TRBV19 to TRBJ2-3; D gene ambiguous. Per the germline V gene, CDR1 is LNHDA and CDR2 is SQIVND (reference sequence). With 6 bases removed from V and 2 bases from J, the gap between germline ends came to 18 bases. The length of the CDR3 is 16 residues. The CDR3 DNA reads TGTGCCAGTAGCCTATCTCAGGCGCGCGCCACAGATACGCAGTATTTT. Amino acid sequence: CASSLSQARATDTQYF.